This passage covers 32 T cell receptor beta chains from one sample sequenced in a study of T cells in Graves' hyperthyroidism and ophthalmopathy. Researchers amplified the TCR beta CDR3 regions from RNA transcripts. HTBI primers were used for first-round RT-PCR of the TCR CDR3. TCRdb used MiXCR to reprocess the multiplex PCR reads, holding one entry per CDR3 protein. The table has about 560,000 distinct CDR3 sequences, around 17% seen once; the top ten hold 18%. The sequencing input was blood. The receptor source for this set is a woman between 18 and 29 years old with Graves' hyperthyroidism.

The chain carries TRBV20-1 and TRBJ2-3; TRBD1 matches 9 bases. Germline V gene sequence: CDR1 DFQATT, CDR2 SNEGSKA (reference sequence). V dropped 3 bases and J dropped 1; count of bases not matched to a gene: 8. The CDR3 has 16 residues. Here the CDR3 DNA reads TGCAGTGCTAGGCAACAGGGGGCCGGGCGCACAGATACGCAGTATTTT. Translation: CSARQQGAGRTDTQYF.

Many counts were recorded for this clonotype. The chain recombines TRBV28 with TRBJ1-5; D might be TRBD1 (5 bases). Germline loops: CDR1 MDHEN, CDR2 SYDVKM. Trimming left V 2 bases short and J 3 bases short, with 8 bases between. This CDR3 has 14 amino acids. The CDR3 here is CASSLKGPNQPQHF. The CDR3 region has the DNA TGTGCCAGCAGTTTAAAGGGGCCCAATCAGCCCCAGCATTTT.

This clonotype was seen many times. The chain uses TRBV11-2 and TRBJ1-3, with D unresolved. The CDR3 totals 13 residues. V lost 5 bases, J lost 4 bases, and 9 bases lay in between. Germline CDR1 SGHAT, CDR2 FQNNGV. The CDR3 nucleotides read TGTGCCAGCAGCCCAGGAGGAGGAAACACCATATATTTT. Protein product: CASSPGGGNTIYF.

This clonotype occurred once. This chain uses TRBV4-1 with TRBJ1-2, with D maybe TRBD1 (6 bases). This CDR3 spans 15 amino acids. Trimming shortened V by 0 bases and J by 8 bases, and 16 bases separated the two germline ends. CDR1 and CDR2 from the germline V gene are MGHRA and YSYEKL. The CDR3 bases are TGCGCCAGCAGCCAAGATATGGGGGGGCCGGCGGGCTACACCTTC. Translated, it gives CASSQDMGGPAGYTF.

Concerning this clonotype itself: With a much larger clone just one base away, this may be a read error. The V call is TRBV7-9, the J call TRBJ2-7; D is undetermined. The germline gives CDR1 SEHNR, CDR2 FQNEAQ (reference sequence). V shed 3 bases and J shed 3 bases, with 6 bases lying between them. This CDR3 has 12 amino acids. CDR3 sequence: CASSFGFYEQYF. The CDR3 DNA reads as TGTGCCAGCAGCTTCGGATTCTACGAGCAGTACTTC.

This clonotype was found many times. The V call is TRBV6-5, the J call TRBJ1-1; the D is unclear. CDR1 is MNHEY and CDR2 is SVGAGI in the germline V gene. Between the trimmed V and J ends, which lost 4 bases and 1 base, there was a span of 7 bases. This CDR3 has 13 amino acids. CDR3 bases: TGTGCCAGCAGTTCTGGCAGGAACACTGAAGCTTTCTTT. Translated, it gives CASSSGRNTEAFF.

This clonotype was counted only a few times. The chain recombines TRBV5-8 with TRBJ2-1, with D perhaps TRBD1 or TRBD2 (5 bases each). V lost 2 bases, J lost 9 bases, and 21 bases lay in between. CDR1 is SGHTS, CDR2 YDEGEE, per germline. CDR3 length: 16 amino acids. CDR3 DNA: TGTGCCAGCAGCTTACTGCCCGGGGCCCATTGGGGTGAGCAGTTCTTC. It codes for CASSLLPGAHWGEQFF.

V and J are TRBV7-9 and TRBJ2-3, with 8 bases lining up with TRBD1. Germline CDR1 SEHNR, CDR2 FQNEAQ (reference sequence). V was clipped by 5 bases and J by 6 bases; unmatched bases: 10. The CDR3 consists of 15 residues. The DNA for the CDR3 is TGTGCCAGCAGCCGAGACAGGGGCAAGGGGGATACGCAGTATTTT. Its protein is CASSRDRGKGDTQYF.

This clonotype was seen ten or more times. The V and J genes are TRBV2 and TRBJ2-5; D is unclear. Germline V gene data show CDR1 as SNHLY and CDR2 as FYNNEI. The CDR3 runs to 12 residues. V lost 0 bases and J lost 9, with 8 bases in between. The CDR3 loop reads CASSEAPASQYF. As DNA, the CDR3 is TGTGCCAGCAGTGAAGCACCCGCTTCCCAGTACTTC.

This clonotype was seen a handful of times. The CDR3 here is CASSLNSDYGYTF. CDR3 DNA: TGTGCCAGCAGTTTAAACAGCGACTATGGCTACACCTTC. The chain couples TRBV28 to TRBJ1-2; D gene unclear. From germline, CDR1 is MDHEN and CDR2 SYDVKM. The CDR3 has 13 amino acids. The V end lost 2 bases, the J end lost 3 bases, and 7 bases lay between the germline ends.

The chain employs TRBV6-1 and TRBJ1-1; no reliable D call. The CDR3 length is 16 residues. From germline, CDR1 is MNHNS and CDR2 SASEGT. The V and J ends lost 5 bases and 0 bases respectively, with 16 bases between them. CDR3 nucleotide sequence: TGTGCCAGCAGTCACGGCGGTGCCGGGATGAACACTGAAGCTTTCTTT. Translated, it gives CASSHGGAGMNTEAFF.

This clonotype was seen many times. The CDR3 DNA reads TGTGCCAGCAGCTCAATCGGACAGGGGACCATGGATCAGCCCCAGCATTTT. Protein: CASSSIGQGTMDQPQHF. The chain is built from TRBV5-5 and TRBJ1-5, with 9 bases matching TRBD1. Germline values: CDR1 SGHKS, CDR2 YYEKEE (reference sequence). The CDR3 has 17 residues. Trimming at V came to 3 bases and at J to 5 bases, leaving 12 bases not matched to a gene.

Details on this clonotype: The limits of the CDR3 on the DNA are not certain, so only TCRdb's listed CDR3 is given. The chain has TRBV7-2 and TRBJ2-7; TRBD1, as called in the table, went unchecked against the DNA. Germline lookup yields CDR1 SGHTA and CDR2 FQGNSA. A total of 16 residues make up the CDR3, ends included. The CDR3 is CGSSLEPGGPPYECYF.

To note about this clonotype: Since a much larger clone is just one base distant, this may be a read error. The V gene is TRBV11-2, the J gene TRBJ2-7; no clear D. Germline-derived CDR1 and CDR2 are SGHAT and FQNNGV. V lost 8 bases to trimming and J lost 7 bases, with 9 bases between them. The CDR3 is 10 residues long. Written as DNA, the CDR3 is TGTGCCAGCGTAATCCATGAGCAGTACTTC. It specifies CASVIHEQYF.

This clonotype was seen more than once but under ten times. CDR3 sequence (DNA): TGTGCCAGCAGCGCAACGGGGGGCCGGGCAGATACGCAGTATTTT. It codes for CASSATGGRADTQYF. The chain carries TRBV9 and TRBJ2-3; TRBD2 is a possible D gene (7 bases). The CDR3 has 15 amino acids. CDR1 and CDR2 (germline): SGDLS, YYNGEE. Trimming took off 3 bases at V and 4 bases at J, with 15 bases between the two ends.

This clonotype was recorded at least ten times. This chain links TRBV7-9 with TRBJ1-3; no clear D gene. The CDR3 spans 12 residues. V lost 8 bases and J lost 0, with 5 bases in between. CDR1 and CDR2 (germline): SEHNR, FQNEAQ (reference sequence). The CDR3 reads CASPDSGNTIYF. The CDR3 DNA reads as TGTGCCAGCCCTGACTCTGGAAACACCATATATTTT.

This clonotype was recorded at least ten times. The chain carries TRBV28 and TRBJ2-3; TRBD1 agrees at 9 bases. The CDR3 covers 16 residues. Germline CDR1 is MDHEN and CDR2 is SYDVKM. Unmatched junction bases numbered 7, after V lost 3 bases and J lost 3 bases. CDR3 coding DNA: TGTGCCAGCAGTTTGCCGGGACAGGGCTTTACAGATACGCAGTATTTT. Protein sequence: CASSLPGQGFTDTQYF.

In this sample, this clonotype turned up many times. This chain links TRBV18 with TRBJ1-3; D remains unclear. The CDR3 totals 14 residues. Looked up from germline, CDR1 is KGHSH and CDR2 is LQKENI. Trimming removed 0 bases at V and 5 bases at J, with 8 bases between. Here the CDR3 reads CASSPPADRNTIYF. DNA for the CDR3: TGTGCCAGCTCACCACCAGCGGATCGAAACACCATATATTTT.

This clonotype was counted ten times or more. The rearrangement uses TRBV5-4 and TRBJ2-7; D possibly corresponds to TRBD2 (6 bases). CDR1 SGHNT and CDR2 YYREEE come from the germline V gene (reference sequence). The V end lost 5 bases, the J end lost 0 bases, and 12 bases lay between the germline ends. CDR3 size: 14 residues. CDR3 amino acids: CASRPTSDSYEQYF. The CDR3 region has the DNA TGTGCCAGCAGACCGACTAGTGACTCCTACGAGCAGTACTTC.

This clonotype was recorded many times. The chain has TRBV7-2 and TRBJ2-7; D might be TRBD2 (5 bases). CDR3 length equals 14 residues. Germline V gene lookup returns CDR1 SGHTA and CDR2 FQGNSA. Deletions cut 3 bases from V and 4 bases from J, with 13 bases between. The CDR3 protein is CASSFSANLYEQYF. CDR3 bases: TGTGCCAGCAGCTTTAGCGCGAACCTATACGAGCAGTACTTC.

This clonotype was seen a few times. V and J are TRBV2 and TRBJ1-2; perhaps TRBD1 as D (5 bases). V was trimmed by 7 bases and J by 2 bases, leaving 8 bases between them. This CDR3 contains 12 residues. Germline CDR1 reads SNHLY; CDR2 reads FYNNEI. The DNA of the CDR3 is TGTGCCAGCACCGGACAAAACTATGGCTACACCTTC. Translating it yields CASTGQNYGYTF.

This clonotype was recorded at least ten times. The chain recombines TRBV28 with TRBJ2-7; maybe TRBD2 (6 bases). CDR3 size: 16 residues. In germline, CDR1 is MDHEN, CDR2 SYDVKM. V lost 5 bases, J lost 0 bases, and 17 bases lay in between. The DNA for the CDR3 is TGTGCCAGCAGTCCCCAAGACGGACTAAACTCCTACGAGCAGTACTTC. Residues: CASSPQDGLNSYEQYF.

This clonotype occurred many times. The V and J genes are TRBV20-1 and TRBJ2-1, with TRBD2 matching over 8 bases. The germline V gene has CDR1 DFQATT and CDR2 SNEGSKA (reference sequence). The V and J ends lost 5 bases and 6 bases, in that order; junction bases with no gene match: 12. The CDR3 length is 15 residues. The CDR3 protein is CSAPSGGGWRNEQFF. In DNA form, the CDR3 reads TGCAGTGCTCCCTCGGGAGGGGGATGGCGCAATGAGCAGTTCTTC.

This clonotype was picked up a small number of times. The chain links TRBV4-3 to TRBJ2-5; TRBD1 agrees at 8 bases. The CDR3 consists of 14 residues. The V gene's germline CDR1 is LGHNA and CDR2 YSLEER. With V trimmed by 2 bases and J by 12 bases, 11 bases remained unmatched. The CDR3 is CASSQTSGTGPEYF. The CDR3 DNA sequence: TGCGCCAGCAGCCAAACCTCCGGGACAGGCCCCGAGTACTTC.

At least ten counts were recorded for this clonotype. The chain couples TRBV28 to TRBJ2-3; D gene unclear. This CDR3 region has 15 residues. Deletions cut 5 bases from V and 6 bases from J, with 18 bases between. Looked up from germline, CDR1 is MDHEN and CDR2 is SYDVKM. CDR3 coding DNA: TGTGCCAGCAGTCAACCCCGAGCCCAAATGGATACGCAGTATTTT. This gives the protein CASSQPRAQMDTQYF.

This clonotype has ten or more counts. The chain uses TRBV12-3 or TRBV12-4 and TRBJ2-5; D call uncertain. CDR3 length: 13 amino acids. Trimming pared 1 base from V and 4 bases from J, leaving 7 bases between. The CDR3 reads CASSLGARETQYF. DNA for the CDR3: TGTGCCAGCAGTTTAGGGGCCAGAGAGACCCAGTACTTC.

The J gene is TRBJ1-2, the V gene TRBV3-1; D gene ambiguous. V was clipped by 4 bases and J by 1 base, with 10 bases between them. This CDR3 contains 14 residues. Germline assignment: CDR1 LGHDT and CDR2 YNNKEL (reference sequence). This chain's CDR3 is CASSPREVNYGYTF. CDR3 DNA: TGTGCCAGCAGCCCCCGCGAGGTTAACTATGGCTACACCTTC.

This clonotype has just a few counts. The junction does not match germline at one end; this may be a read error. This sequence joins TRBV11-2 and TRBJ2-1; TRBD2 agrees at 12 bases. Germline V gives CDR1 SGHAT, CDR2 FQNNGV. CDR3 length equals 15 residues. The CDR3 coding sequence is TGTGCCAGCAGCTCCTGGACTAGCGGGATCAATGAGCAGCTCTTC. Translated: CASSSWTSGINEQLF.

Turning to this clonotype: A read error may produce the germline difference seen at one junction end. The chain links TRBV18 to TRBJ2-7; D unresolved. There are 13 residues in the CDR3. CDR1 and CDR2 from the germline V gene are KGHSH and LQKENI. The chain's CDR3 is CASLPPSSYEQYF. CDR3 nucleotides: TGTGCCAGCTTACCACCGTCATCCTACGAGCAGTACTTC.

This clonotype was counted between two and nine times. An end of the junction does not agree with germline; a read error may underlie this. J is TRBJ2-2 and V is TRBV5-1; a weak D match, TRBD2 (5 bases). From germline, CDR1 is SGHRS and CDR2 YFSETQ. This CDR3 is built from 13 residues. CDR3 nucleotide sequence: TGCGCCAGCTACAAGGGCAACACCGGGGAGCTGTCTTTT. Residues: CASYKGNTGELSF.

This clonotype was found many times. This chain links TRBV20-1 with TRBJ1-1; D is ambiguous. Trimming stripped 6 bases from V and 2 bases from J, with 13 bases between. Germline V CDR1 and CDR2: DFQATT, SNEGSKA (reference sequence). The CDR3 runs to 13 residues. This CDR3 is CSALDLHNTEAFF. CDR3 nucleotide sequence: TGCAGTGCGCTGGACCTACACAACACTGAAGCTTTCTTT.

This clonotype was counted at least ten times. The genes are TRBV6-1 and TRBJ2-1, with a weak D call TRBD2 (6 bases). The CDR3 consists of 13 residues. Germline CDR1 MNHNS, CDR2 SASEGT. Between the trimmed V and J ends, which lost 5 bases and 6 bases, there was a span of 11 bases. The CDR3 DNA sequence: TGTGCCAGCAGTAATCTAGCGAGCAATGAGCAGTTCTTC. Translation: CASSNLASNEQFF.